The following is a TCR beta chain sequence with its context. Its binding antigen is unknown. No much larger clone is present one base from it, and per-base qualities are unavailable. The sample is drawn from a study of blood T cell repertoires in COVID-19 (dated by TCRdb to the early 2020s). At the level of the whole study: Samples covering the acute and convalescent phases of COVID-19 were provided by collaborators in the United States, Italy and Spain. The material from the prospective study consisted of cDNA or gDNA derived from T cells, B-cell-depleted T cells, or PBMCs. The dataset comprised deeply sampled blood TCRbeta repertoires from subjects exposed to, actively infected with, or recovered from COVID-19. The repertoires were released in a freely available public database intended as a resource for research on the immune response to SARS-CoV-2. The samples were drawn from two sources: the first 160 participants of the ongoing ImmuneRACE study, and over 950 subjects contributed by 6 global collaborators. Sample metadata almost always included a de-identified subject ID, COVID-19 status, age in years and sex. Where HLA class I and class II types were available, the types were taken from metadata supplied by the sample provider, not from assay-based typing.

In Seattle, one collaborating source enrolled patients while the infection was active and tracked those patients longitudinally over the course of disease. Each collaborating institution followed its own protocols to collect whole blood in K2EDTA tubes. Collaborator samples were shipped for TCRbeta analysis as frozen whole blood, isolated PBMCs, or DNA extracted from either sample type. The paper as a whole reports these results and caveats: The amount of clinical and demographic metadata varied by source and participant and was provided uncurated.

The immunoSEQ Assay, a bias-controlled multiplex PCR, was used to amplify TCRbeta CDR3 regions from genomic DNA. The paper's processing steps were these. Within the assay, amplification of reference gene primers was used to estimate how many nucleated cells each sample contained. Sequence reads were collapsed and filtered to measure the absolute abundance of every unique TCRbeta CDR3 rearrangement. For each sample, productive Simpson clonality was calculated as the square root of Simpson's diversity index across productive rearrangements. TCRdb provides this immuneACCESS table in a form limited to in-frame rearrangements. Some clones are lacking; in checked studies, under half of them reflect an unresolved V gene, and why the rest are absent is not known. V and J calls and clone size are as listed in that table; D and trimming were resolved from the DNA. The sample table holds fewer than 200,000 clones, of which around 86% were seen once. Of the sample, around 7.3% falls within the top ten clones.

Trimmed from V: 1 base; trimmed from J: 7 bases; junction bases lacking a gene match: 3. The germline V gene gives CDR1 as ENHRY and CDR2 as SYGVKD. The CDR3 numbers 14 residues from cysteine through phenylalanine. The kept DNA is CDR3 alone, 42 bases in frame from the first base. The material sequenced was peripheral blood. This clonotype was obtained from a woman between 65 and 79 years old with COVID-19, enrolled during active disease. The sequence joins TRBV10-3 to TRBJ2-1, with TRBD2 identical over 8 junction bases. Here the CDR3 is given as CAISELASGNEQFF. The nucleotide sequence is TGTGCCATCAGTGAGTTGGCTAGCGGGAATGAGCAGTTCTTC.